The 32 T cell receptor beta chains below were found in one sample sequenced in a study of a mutant IDH1 vaccine in newly diagnosed glioma. The antigens for these receptors are not known. TCRdb's table, derived via immunoSEQ multiplex PCR, lists solely in-frame clones and lacks some. The table has about 36,000 clones, 60% to 75% seen once. Indicated time point: week 47, end of study. What each vaccine dose contained was 300 ug of mutant IDH1 20-mer peptide, accompanied by topical imiquimod. Here the sequenced sample was PBMCs, taken from a glioma patient whose treatment included an IDH1 peptide vaccine. These receptors all stem from a man between 40 and 49 years old with glioma.

V gene TRBV5-6 combines with J gene TRBJ2-1, with a possible D match to TRBD1 (6 bases). The length of the CDR3 is 14 residues. Germline CDR1 SGHDT, CDR2 YYEEEE. V lost 3 bases to trimming and J lost 9 bases, with 16 bases between them. The CDR3 here is CASSSQTGNFEQFF. The CDR3 DNA sequence: TGTGCCAGCAGCTCGCAAACAGGGAATTTTGAGCAGTTCTTC.

J is TRBJ2-4 and V is TRBV5-6, with D maybe TRBD2 (6 bases). Germline CDR1 SGHDT, CDR2 YYEEEE. The V end was cut by 5 bases, the J end by 0 bases, with 15 bases between. CDR3 length: 16 amino acids. CDR3 nucleotides: TGTGCCAGCAGTTCTAGACTAGTCGGAGCCAAAAACATTCAGTACTTC. Translated: CASSSRLVGAKNIQYF.

This clone was seen a handful of times. The V call is TRBV5-4, the J call TRBJ2-3; D is uncertain. Trimming took 5 bases from V and 0 from J, leaving 13 bases between them. This CDR3 has 15 amino acids. Germline V gives CDR1 SGHNT, CDR2 YYREEE (reference sequence). The CDR3 sequence: CASSPPGPSTDTQYF. The CDR3 DNA reads TGTGCCAGCAGTCCTCCGGGCCCTAGCACAGATACGCAGTATTTT.

The chain couples TRBV2 to TRBJ2-1; D could derive from TRBD1 or TRBD2 (5 bases each). Per germline, CDR1 SNHLY and CDR2 FYNNEI. The CDR3 runs to 13 residues. Trimming cost V 5 bases and J 9 bases, with 14 bases left between them. The CDR3 loop is CASSPDIRGEQFF. Here the CDR3 DNA reads TGTGCCAGCAGTCCGGACATCCGGGGTGAGCAGTTCTTC.

J is TRBJ1-3 and V is TRBV28; maybe TRBD1 (5 bases). This CDR3 has 15 amino acids. From germline, CDR1 is MDHEN and CDR2 SYDVKM. Trimming removed 5 bases at V and 4 bases at J, with 15 bases between. In nucleotides, the CDR3 is TGTGCCAGCAGTACCCGATTGAACAGGGGAAACACCATATATTTT. It encodes CASSTRLNRGNTIYF. The full variable domain, completed using reference TRBV28 and TRBJ1-3, is DVKVTQSSRYLVKRTGEKVFLECVQDMDHENMFWYRQDPGLGLRLIYFSYDVKMKEKGDIPEGYSVSREKKERFSLILESASTNQTSMYLCASSTRLNRGNTIYFGEGSWLTVV.

V usage is TRBV7-9 and J usage is TRBJ1-2, with 9 bases that match TRBD1. CDR3 length: 14 residues. V lost 7 bases, J lost 9 bases, and 12 bases stayed unmatched. In germline, CDR1 is SEHNR, CDR2 FQNEAQ (reference sequence). CDR3 sequence (DNA): TGTGCCAGCACCATCCAGAGGGGACAGGGAAGCTACACCTTC. Protein sequence: CASTIQRGQGSYTF.

The sample holds a few counts of this clone. The chain employs TRBV19 and TRBJ1-2; D possibly corresponds to TRBD1 (5 bases). V was shortened by 5 bases and J by 1 base, with 11 bases between the two germline ends. Germline V lookup: CDR1 LNHDA, CDR2 SQIVND (reference sequence). The length of the CDR3 is 14 residues. The CDR3 loop is CASSQGALNYGYTF. The CDR3 DNA reads TGTGCCAGTAGTCAAGGGGCTCTTAACTATGGCTACACCTTC.

The chain combines TRBV7-2 with TRBJ2-5; D ambiguous. The V end was cut by 5 bases, the J end by 5 bases, with 9 bases between. CDR3 length: 12 residues. From germline, CDR1 is SGHTA and CDR2 FQGNSA. The chain's CDR3 is CASSAYGETQYF. CDR3 nucleotides: TGTGCCAGCAGCGCCTACGGGGAGACCCAGTACTTC.

The gene calls are TRBV7-2 and TRBJ2-7, with TRBD2 matching over 8 bases. From germline, CDR1 is SGHTA and CDR2 FQGNSA. The CDR3 is made up of 14 amino acids. The junction had 11 bases not matched to a gene; V was cut back by 8 bases and J by 5 bases. The CDR3 region has the DNA TGTGCCAGCTCCCCGGGACTAGTCTCGGACGAGCAGTACTTC. It specifies CASSPGLVSDEQYF.

The chain joins TRBV5-6 to TRBJ2-2; D gene ambiguous. The CDR3 has 15 amino acids. V was pared by 1 base and J by 3 bases, with 10 bases between. Looked up from germline, CDR1 is SGHDT and CDR2 is YYEEEE. The CDR3 protein is CASSLFTADTGELFF. The CDR3 DNA reads as TGTGCCAGCAGCTTGTTTACCGCCGACACCGGGGAGCTGTTTTTT. Full variable domain (remainder filled in from reference TRBV5-6 and TRBJ2-2): DAGVTQSPTHLIKTRGQQVTLRCSPKSGHDTVSWYQQALGQGPQFIFQYYEEEERQRGNFPDRFSGHQFPNYSSELNVNALLLGDSALYLCASSLFTADTGELFFGEGSRLTVL.

The chain links TRBV6-1 to TRBJ2-2; TRBD2 matches at 7 bases. CDR3 length: 16 amino acids. Germline assignment: CDR1 MNHNS and CDR2 SASEGT. V trimming: 2 bases; J trimming: 1 base; junction bases outside the gene matches: 4. The CDR3 loop reads CASSELGEGNTGELFF. CDR3 sequence (DNA): TGTGCCAGCAGTGAATTGGGGGAGGGGAACACCGGGGAGCTGTTTTTT.

The chain uses TRBV6-5 and TRBJ1-1, with TRBD1 matching 8 bases. CDR1 is MNHEY, CDR2 SVGAGI, per germline. The V segment lost 0 bases and the J segment 14 bases; nucleotides outside the gene matches: 11. The CDR3 is 14 residues long. CDR3 bases: TGTGCCAGCAGTTACTCGACTCAGGGGGCGACCAGGTTCTTT. Translation gives CASSYSTQGATRFF.

This clone was counted a single time. The genes are TRBV11-2 and TRBJ2-6; no clear D gene. Germline CDR1 and CDR2: SGHAT and FQNNGV. Deletions cut 0 bases from V and 0 bases from J, with 6 bases between. The CDR3 is 16 amino acids. The CDR3 region is CASSLDLGSGANVLTF. The DNA of the CDR3 is TGTGCCAGCAGCTTAGATCTGGGCTCTGGGGCCAACGTCCTGACTTTC.

This clone was detected a few times. This chain joins TRBV18 and TRBJ2-1, with D perhaps matching TRBD2 (6 bases). Germline CDR1 reads KGHSH; CDR2 reads LQKENI. This CDR3 comprises 16 residues. Trimming took off 6 bases at V and 3 bases at J, with 18 bases between the two ends. This CDR3 reads CASSPGLRTVYNEQFF. DNA of the CDR3: TGTGCCAGCTCCCCGGGACTTCGAACCGTCTACAATGAGCAGTTCTTC.

This chain links TRBV27 with TRBJ2-1, with D possibly being TRBD1 or TRBD2 (5 bases each). The V gene lost 5 bases and the J gene lost 9 bases, with 11 bases spanning the gap. The length of the CDR3 is 12 residues. Per the germline V gene, CDR1 is MNHEY and CDR2 is SMNVEV (reference sequence). CDR3 amino acids: CASSPTRGEQFF. The CDR3 bases are TGTGCCAGCAGTCCAACGAGGGGTGAGCAGTTCTTC.

The V gene is TRBV27, the J gene TRBJ2-7; possible D gene TRBD1, 6 bases. V was pared by 2 bases and J by 1 base, with 12 bases between. The germline V gene encodes CDR1 MNHEY and CDR2 SMNVEV (reference sequence). The CDR3 runs 15 residues. This chain's CDR3 is CASSLKQGSSYEQYF. The CDR3 DNA follows: TGTGCCAGCAGTTTAAAACAGGGTTCGTCCTACGAGCAGTACTTC.

The rearrangement uses TRBV14 and TRBJ1-1; D not resolved. This CDR3 region has 13 residues. V was trimmed by 3 bases and J by 3 bases, leaving 8 bases between them. Germline V gene data show CDR1 as SGHDN and CDR2 as FVKESK. CDR3 nucleotide sequence: TGTGCCAGCAGCCACGGCCTCCACACTGAAGCTTTCTTT. Translation: CASSHGLHTEAFF.

V and J are TRBV11-2 and TRBJ2-7; no clear D gene. Trimming removed 3 bases from V and 0 bases from J, with 15 bases in between. This CDR3 has 16 residues. Germline V gene sequence: CDR1 SGHAT, CDR2 FQNNGV. CDR3 in amino acids: CASSFLRGRHSYEQYV. In nucleotides, the CDR3 is TGTGCCAGCAGCTTTCTGAGAGGAAGACACTCCTACGAGCAGTACGTC.

The chain recombines TRBV7-9 with TRBJ2-7; TRBD1 might be the D (5 bases). This CDR3 contains 14 residues. V was trimmed by 5 bases and J by 0 bases, leaving 11 bases between them. The germline gives CDR1 SEHNR, CDR2 FQNEAQ (reference sequence). The DNA of the CDR3 is TGTGCCAGCAGCCCAGGGATTAGCTCCTACGAGCAGTACTTC. Protein sequence: CASSPGISSYEQYF.

The rearrangement uses TRBV19 and TRBJ1-2; a possible D gene is TRBD1 (6 bases). Trimming took off 4 bases at V and 8 bases at J, with 20 bases between the two ends. Germline V gene data show CDR1 as LNHDA and CDR2 as SQIVND (reference sequence). The CDR3 totals 15 residues. CDR3 amino acids: CASSTQGLGTVGYTF. The CDR3 region has the DNA TGTGCCAGTAGTACCCAGGGGTTAGGAACGGTCGGCTACACCTTC.

The J gene is TRBJ1-1, the V gene TRBV11-2, with TRBD1 matching 7 bases. The V gene end was trimmed by 4 bases and the J gene end by 7 bases; junction bases not matched to a gene: 6. Germline V lookup: CDR1 SGHAT, CDR2 FQNNGV. CDR3 length equals 13 residues. The CDR3, as DNA: TGTGCCAGCAGCTCCACAGGGGCCTATGAAGCTTTCTTT. It encodes CASSSTGAYEAFF.

The chain has TRBV9 and TRBJ2-7; 7 bases are a match to TRBD2. The V gene's germline CDR1 is SGDLS and CDR2 YYNGEE. CDR3 length: 14 residues. V gave up 3 bases and J gave up 0 bases; unmatched junction bases: 3. The CDR3 spells CASSASGGSYEQYF. The CDR3 coding sequence is TGTGCCAGCAGCGCTAGCGGAGGCTCCTACGAGCAGTACTTC. The variable domain in full, with the rest retrieved from reference TRBV9 and TRBJ2-7, is DSGVTQTPKHLITATGQRVTLRCSPRSGDLSVYWYQQSLDQGLQFLIQYYNGEERAKGNILERFSAQQFPDLHSELNLSSLELGDSALYFCASSASGGSYEQYFGPGTRLTVT.

In this sample, this clone turned up a few times. The chain combines TRBV6-4 with TRBJ2-2; 7 bases are a match to TRBD2. The CDR3 runs to 15 residues. After removal of 5 bases from V and 3 bases from J, the junction contained 6 bases not matched to a gene. Germline V gives CDR1 MRHNA, CDR2 SNTAGT. The CDR3 reads CASSSASGDTGELFF. The CDR3 nucleotides read TGTGCCAGCAGTTCGGCTAGCGGAGACACCGGGGAGCTGTTTTTT.

V and J are TRBV11-3 and TRBJ2-4, with 9 nucleotides matching TRBD1. Germline V gene lookup returns CDR1 SGHNT and CDR2 YENEEA. V was pared by 0 bases and J by 1 base, with 10 bases of the junction left unmatched. The CDR3 spans 19 residues. The CDR3 spells CASSLDNPGQGGAKNIQYF. CDR3 sequence (DNA): TGTGCCAGCAGCTTAGATAACCCGGGACAGGGAGGGGCCAAAAACATTCAGTACTTC. Based on the CDR3 plus reference TRBV11-3 and TRBJ2-4, the full variable domain is EAGVVQSPRYKIIEKKQPVAFWCNPISGHNTLYWYLQNLGQGPELLIRYENEEAVDDSQLPKDRFSAERLKGVDSTLKIQPAELGDSAVYLCASSLDNPGQGGAKNIQYFGAGTRLSVL.

The chain couples TRBV2 to TRBJ1-5, with 9 bases fitting TRBD1. This CDR3 has 15 amino acids. The germline V gene has CDR1 SNHLY and CDR2 FYNNEI. V trimming: 7 bases; J trimming: 6 bases; junction bases outside the gene matches: 10. CDR3 sequence reads: CASKSTGGGSQPQHF. As DNA, the CDR3 is TGTGCCAGCAAATCGACAGGGGGAGGGAGTCAGCCCCAGCATTTT.

The genes are TRBV4-2 and TRBJ2-1, with D maybe TRBD1 (6 bases). CDR1 and CDR2 from the germline V gene are LGHNA and YNFKEQ. This CDR3 has 16 amino acids. Trimming pared 0 bases from V and 8 bases from J, leaving 17 bases between. CDR3 sequence (DNA): TGTGCCAGCAGCCAAGATCTGGGTGGGGGCTCAGATGAGCAGTTCTTC. Its protein is CASSQDLGGGSDEQFF.

This chain uses TRBV15 with TRBJ2-1; the D gene could be TRBD1 or TRBD2 (6 bases each). Per germline, CDR1 LNHNV and CDR2 YYDKDF (reference sequence). V shed 5 bases and J shed 0 bases, with 11 bases lying between them. The CDR3 contains 15 residues. CDR3 coding DNA: TGTGCCACCAGCCTAGGGGGGAGCTCCTACAATGAGCAGTTCTTC. This gives the protein CATSLGGSSYNEQFF. Filled out from reference TRBV15 and TRBJ2-1, the complete variable domain reads DAMVIQNPRYQVTQFGKPVTLSCSQTLNHNVMYWYQQKSSQAPKLLFHYYDKDFNNEADTPDNFQSRRPNTSFCFLDIRSPGLGDTAMYLCATSLGGSSYNEQFFGPGTRLTVL.

The chain uses TRBV7-2 and TRBJ1-1, with 7 bases identical to TRBD1. J lost 11 bases, V lost 6 bases, and 12 bases had no gene match. Germline V CDR1 and CDR2: SGHTA, FQGNSA. This CDR3 is 13 amino acids long. The CDR3 region has the DNA TGTGCCAGCAGGAGAGGGACAGTCCAGGGGGCTTTCTTT. It codes for CASRRGTVQGAFF. The variable domain in full, completed from reference TRBV7-2 and TRBJ1-1, reads GAGVSQSPSNKVTEKGKDVELRCDPISGHTALYWYRQSLGQGLEFLIYFQGNSAPDKSGLPSDRFSAERTGGSVSTLTIQRTQQEDSAVYLCASRRGTVQGAFFGQGTRLTVV.

The V call is TRBV18, the J call TRBJ2-7; 7 nucleotides align to TRBD2. V gave up 2 bases and J gave up 3 bases; unmatched junction bases: 7. Germline V gives CDR1 KGHSH, CDR2 LQKENI. The CDR3 contains 15 residues. This CDR3 is CASSPGGDQFYEQYF. Here the CDR3 DNA reads TGTGCCAGCTCACCAGGGGGGGACCAATTCTACGAGCAGTACTTC.

The CDR3 protein is CASSSDRAFLGELFF. CDR3 bases: TGTGCCAGTAGTTCCGACAGGGCGTTCCTTGGGGAGCTGTTTTTT. The V and J genes are TRBV19 and TRBJ2-2, with TRBD1 identical over 7 bases. Germline V gene sequence: CDR1 LNHDA, CDR2 SQIVND (reference sequence). Losses at the gene ends were 5 bases for V and 8 bases for J; bases not matched to a gene: 11. The CDR3 is 15 residues long.

The rearrangement joins TRBV11-2 to TRBJ2-7, with D perhaps TRBD2 (6 bases). Germline loops: CDR1 SGHAT, CDR2 FQNNGV. V was trimmed by 5 bases and J by 0 bases, leaving 14 bases between them. The length of the CDR3 is 15 residues. The CDR3 sequence: CASSDGLSSSYEQYV. In DNA, the CDR3 is TGTGCCAGCAGCGACGGACTATCCAGCTCCTACGAGCAGTACGTC.

V and J are TRBV5-6 and TRBJ1-4, with D possibly being TRBD1 (5 bases). The V end lost 4 bases, the J end lost 0 bases, and 10 bases lay between the germline ends. The CDR3 is made up of 15 amino acids. Per the germline V gene, CDR1 is SGHDT and CDR2 is YYEEEE. DNA of the CDR3: TGTGCCAGCAGCCCTACAGGTTCAACTAATGAAAAACTGTTTTTT. Amino acid sequence: CASSPTGSTNEKLFF.